The subject of this entry is one T cell receptor beta chain. The data were obtained in a study of blood T cell repertoires in COVID-19. Study context: Sample material is recorded as cDNA or gDNA derived from T cells, B-cell-depleted T cells, or PBMCs.

Measured with immunoSEQ multiplex PCR; TCRdb has only the in-frame clones, and not every one. This table has approximately 150,000 clones, roughly 84% appearing once. The sequenced sample consisted of peripheral blood. The TCR comes from an elderly woman with acute or convalescent COVID-19.

CDR3 amino acids: CASSPSGGPYNEQFF. The DNA of the CDR3 is TGTGCCAGCAGCCCAAGCGGGGGACCTTACAATGAGCAGTTCTTC. The chain links TRBV7-9 to TRBJ2-1; the match to TRBD2 covers 8 bases. Germline V lookup: CDR1 SEHNR, CDR2 FQNEAQ (reference sequence). The length of the CDR3 is 15 residues. The J segment lost 4 bases and the V segment lost 5 bases, leaving 7 bases of the junction unmatched.